This T cell receptor beta chain was recorded in a study of shared clonotypes between healthy human individuals. Study-wide points: Naive subsets typically showed greater estimated richness than memory subsets. Unshared clonotypes carried lower generation probabilities than those common to all four donors.

Pooled CD45RO+ cells and CCR7-negative CD45RA+ TemRA cells made up CD8 memory. In regard to this clone: Its matching antigen is unknown.

Sequencing was performed with immunoSEQ multiplex PCR; in TCRdb, only in-frame clones are kept and a portion is missing. The sample records approximately 82,000 clones, around 57% being singletons. Material: memory CD8+ T cells sorted from blood. Subset described: CD45RO+ cells pooled with CCR7-negative TemRA cells. This receptor was taken from a man aged 25 to 45 in good health.

CDR3 residues: CASSSTGGAFQETQYF. In nucleotides, the CDR3 is TGTGCCAGCAGTAGCACAGGGGGAGCCTTCCAAGAGACCCAGTACTTC. The J gene is TRBJ2-5, the V gene TRBV25-1; the match to TRBD1 covers 8 bases. V lost 5 bases to trimming and J lost 1 base; unmatched junction nucleotides: 9. In germline, CDR1 is MGHDK, CDR2 SYGVNS. The CDR3 length is 16 residues.